This T cell receptor beta chain is from a study of shared clonotypes between healthy human individuals. Germline V gives CDR1 SGHAT, CDR2 FQNNGV. V was clipped by 6 bases and J by 4 bases, with 24 bases between them. This CDR3 comprises 18 residues. Deep-level settings were used for running the assay. Replicate PCRs from sorted subsets contained approximately 190 ng DNA, which is 30,000 to 35,000 T cell genomes. Generated by immunoSEQ multiplex PCR, the TCRdb table keeps only in-frame clones and is missing some. Here the sample spans around 600,000 clones, roughly 98% being singletons. Naivety among CD8 cells was defined by CD45RO negativity and positive CCR7 selection, thereby excluding terminally differentiated effector memory CD45RA+ cells.

The receptor was isolated from a young man in good health. Sequenced material: naive CD8+ T cells sorted from blood. The chain is built from TRBV11-2 and TRBJ1-4; TRBD1 might be the D (5 bases). The CDR3 is CASSPDSDSPENNEKLFF. CDR3 nucleotide sequence: TGTGCCAGCAGTCCGGACTCTGACAGCCCCGAGAATAATGAAAAACTGTTTTTT.